These 11 T cell receptor beta chains originate from one sample sequenced in a study of blood T cell repertoires in COVID-19. Profiling relied on immunoSEQ multiplex PCR, and the TCRdb table lists in-frame clones only, not all of them. The repertoire holds hundreds of thousands of clones, with more than 75% as singletons. The specimen was PBMCs or T cells enriched from blood (not recorded which). These receptors came from a woman aged 25-40 years who had recovered from COVID-19.

The rearrangement joins TRBV6-5 to TRBJ1-1; D remains unclear. Trimming left V 5 bases short and J 9 bases short, with 16 bases between. The germline V gene has CDR1 MNHEY and CDR2 SVGAGI. This CDR3 contains 13 residues. The CDR3 protein is CASSPTVMSKAFF. The CDR3 DNA reads TGTGCCAGCAGTCCTACTGTGATGAGTAAAGCTTTCTTT.

The V call is TRBV20-1, the J call TRBJ2-7; 12 nucleotides align to TRBD2. V trimming: 3 bases; J trimming: 0 bases; junction bases outside the gene matches: 3. Germline V gene lookup returns CDR1 DFQATT and CDR2 SNEGSKA (reference sequence). The CDR3 runs 15 residues. The CDR3 DNA is TGCAGTGCTAGTGGACTAGCGGGGATCTCCTACGAGCAGTACTTC. This sequence encodes CSASGLAGISYEQYF.

The chain couples TRBV5-1 to TRBJ2-2; 8 bases line up with TRBD2. Unmatched junction bases numbered 9, after V lost 0 bases and J lost 2 bases. CDR1 and CDR2 from the germline V gene are SGHRS and YFSETQ. The CDR3 runs 18 residues. CDR3 sequence: CASSLDYGLASNTGELFF. In DNA form, the CDR3 reads TGCGCCAGCAGCTTGGATTATGGACTAGCTTCTAACACCGGGGAGCTGTTTTTT.

The rearrangement uses TRBV12-3 or TRBV12-4 and TRBJ2-5; D possibly corresponds to TRBD2 (6 bases). This CDR3 is 13 amino acids long. Trimming pared 3 bases from V and 3 bases from J, leaving 8 bases between. CDR3 DNA: TGTGCCAGCAGTTTCAGGGAGGAAGAGACCCAGTACTTC. Its translation: CASSFREEETQYF.

Turning to this clone: Other DNA sequences in this specimen translate into the identical CDR3. This chain links TRBV28 with TRBJ2-7; D is ambiguous. Germline V gene sequence: CDR1 MDHEN, CDR2 SYDVKM. This CDR3 region has 13 residues. V dropped 1 base and J dropped 4 bases, with 8 bases sitting between them. The CDR3 region is CASSLYRGYEQYF. CDR3 DNA: TGTGCCAGCAGTTTATACCGCGGATACGAGCAGTACTTC.

The chain employs TRBV18 and TRBJ1-1; 7 bases map to TRBD1. V dropped 1 base and J dropped 0; count of bases not matched to a gene: 8. The germline V gene has CDR1 KGHSH and CDR2 LQKENI. This CDR3 has 17 residues. Here the CDR3 reads CASSPQTGAFMNTEAFF. The CDR3 bases are TGTGCCAGCTCACCACAAACAGGGGCCTTCATGAACACTGAAGCTTTCTTT.

This chain uses TRBV19 with TRBJ2-1; D may be TRBD2 (6 bases). The ends were cut back, 5 bases at V and 6 bases at J, with 20 bases in the middle. The CDR3 is made up of 16 amino acids. The germline V gene encodes CDR1 LNHDA and CDR2 SQIVND (reference sequence). The chain's CDR3 is CASSPTIVSGSNEQFF. The CDR3 DNA is TGTGCCAGTAGTCCGACAATCGTGTCCGGGAGCAATGAGCAGTTCTTC.

The CDR3 loop reads CASSPRTFLYGYTF. The CDR3 region has the DNA TGTGCCAGCAGCCCCAGGACTTTTCTCTATGGCTACACCTTC. The chain employs TRBV9 and TRBJ1-2; no clear D gene. Per the germline V gene, CDR1 is SGDLS and CDR2 is YYNGEE. This CDR3 region has 14 residues. V lost 4 bases and J 4 bases, leaving 14 bases between the germline ends. The entire variable domain, with the rest obtained from reference TRBV9 and TRBJ1-2, is as follows: DSGVTQTPKHLITATGQRVTLRCSPRSGDLSVYWYQQSLDQGLQFLIQYYNGEERAKGNILERFSAQQFPDLHSELNLSSLELGDSALYFCASSPRTFLYGYTFGSGTRLTVV.

The chain couples TRBV7-8 to TRBJ1-6; 7 bases are a match to TRBD1. With 3 bases clipped from V and 9 bases from J, the junction kept 5 bases outside the gene matches. The CDR3 covers 14 residues. Looked up from germline, CDR1 is SGHVS and CDR2 is FQNEAQ. The CDR3 DNA is TGTGCCAGCAGCTTCACAGGGGCTATTTCACCCCTCCACTTT. Its translation: CASSFTGAISPLHF. The complete variable domain, with remaining parts taken from reference TRBV7-8 and TRBJ1-6, reads GAGVSQSPRYKVAKRGQDVALRCDPISGHVSLFWYQQALGQGPEFLTYFQNEAQLDKSGLPSDRFFAERPEGSVSTLKIQRTQQEDSAVYLCASSFTGAISPLHFGNGTRLTVT.

The V and J genes are TRBV6-6 and TRBJ2-7; possible D gene TRBD1, 6 bases. The CDR3 extends over 14 amino acids. Germline V gene lookup returns CDR1 MNHNY and CDR2 SVGAGI (reference sequence). Trimming pared 5 bases from V and 1 base from J, leaving 12 bases between. The CDR3 DNA reads TGTGCCAGCAGTCTTCCGGGACAATCCTACGAGCAGTACTTC. Translating it yields CASSLPGQSYEQYF.

This clone showed up just once. The chain employs TRBV3-1 (or the pseudogene TRBV3-2) and TRBJ1-1, with D unresolved. This CDR3 comprises 14 residues. The germline V and J ends were trimmed by 4 bases and 5 bases, with 14 bases remaining between them. Germline V gene sequence: CDR1 LGHDT, CDR2 YNNKEL (reference sequence). The CDR3 sequence: CASSPFGGMTEAFF. The CDR3, as DNA: TGTGCCAGCAGCCCTTTTGGAGGGATGACTGAAGCTTTCTTT.